The 28 T cell receptor beta chains reported below all come from one sample, sequenced in a study of beta chain features in type 1 diabetes. The study reverse transcribed the entire isolated RNA, so it sequenced expressed TCRB transcripts. TCRdb keeps only in-frame clones here, not all; method: immunoSEQ multiplex PCR. The sample records about 620,000 clones, about a sixth being singletons. Sample: naive CD4+ T cells from blood. Source of these receptors: a young man in good health.

A few counts support this clone. V gene TRBV10-3 combines with J gene TRBJ2-5, with D maybe TRBD2 (6 bases). V lost 4 bases, J lost 5 bases, and 8 bases lay in between. Looked up from germline, CDR1 is ENHRY and CDR2 is SYGVKD. The CDR3 spans 12 residues. The CDR3 reads CAISAGVETQYF. The CDR3, as DNA: TGTGCCATCAGTGCGGGAGTCGAGACCCAGTACTTC.

The chain joins TRBV5-4 to TRBJ1-4, with D tentatively TRBD1 (6 bases). The CDR3 runs to 17 residues. V was trimmed by 4 bases and J by 3 bases, leaving 19 bases between them. Germline CDR1 is SGHNT and CDR2 is YYREEE (reference sequence). CDR3 amino acids: CASSQGGSPRSNEKLFF. For the CDR3, the DNA is TGTGCCAGCAGCCAAGGGGGGTCACCGCGGTCTAATGAAAAACTGTTTTTT.

Only a few counts were recorded for this clone. J is TRBJ2-4 and V is TRBV11-2, with a tentative D call TRBD1 (6 bases). The CDR3 has 15 residues. Germline V lookup: CDR1 SGHAT, CDR2 FQNNGV. V lost 0 bases and J lost 11, with 17 bases in between. In DNA, the CDR3 is TGTGCCAGCAGCTTAGAATGGGGGCGATCGTCATTTCAGTACTTC. Amino acids: CASSLEWGRSSFQYF. Drawing the rest from reference TRBV11-2 and TRBJ2-4, the complete variable domain is EAGVAQSPRYKIIEKRQSVAFWCNPISGHATLYWYQQILGQGPKLLIQFQNNGVVDDSQLPKDRFSAERLKGVDSTLKIQPAKLEDSAVYLCASSLEWGRSSFQYFGAGTRLSVL.

The sample holds a few counts of this clone. The genes are TRBV19 and TRBJ2-2; D call uncertain. The CDR3 covers 13 residues. V lost 6 bases to trimming and J lost 4 bases, with 9 bases between them. CDR1 is LNHDA and CDR2 is SQIVND in the germline V gene (reference sequence). CDR3 nucleotide sequence: TGTGCCAGTAGAAGCCGAGGCACCGGGGAGCTGTTTTTT. Its protein product is CASRSRGTGELFF.

This clone has more than one count but fewer than ten. The chain has TRBV5-4 and TRBJ2-2; tentatively, D is TRBD2 (6 bases). Deletions cut 0 bases from V and 5 bases from J, with 8 bases between. Germline V lookup: CDR1 SGHNT, CDR2 YYREEE (reference sequence). The CDR3 sequence is 14 residues long. The CDR3 region is CASSLVGRTGELFF. The CDR3 DNA reads TGTGCCAGCAGCTTGGTGGGGAGGACCGGGGAGCTGTTTTTT. Variable domain in full (rest from reference TRBV5-4 and TRBJ2-2): ETGVTQSPTHLIKTRGQQVTLRCSSQSGHNTVSWYQQALGQGPQFIFQYYREEENGRGNFPPRFSGLQFPNYSSELNVNALELDDSALYLCASSLVGRTGELFFGEGSRLTVL.

This clone was recorded a few times. The genes are TRBV15 and TRBJ2-7; 7 bases line up with TRBD2. Germline V CDR1 and CDR2: LNHNV, YYDKDF (reference sequence). V lost 5 bases to trimming and J lost 0 bases; unmatched junction nucleotides: 7. The CDR3 is made up of 15 amino acids. The CDR3 DNA follows: TGTGCCACCAGCCGTGCTAGCGGAAGCTCCTACGAGCAGTACTTC. This codes for CATSRASGSSYEQYF.

This clone was detected only a few times. The J gene is TRBJ2-3, the V gene TRBV6-6; TRBD1 agrees at 8 bases. CDR3 size: 15 residues. After removal of 4 bases from V and 1 base from J, the junction contained 4 bases not matched to a gene. The germline gives CDR1 MNHNY, CDR2 SVGAGI (reference sequence). CDR3 residues: CASSSPGQGTDTQYF. The DNA of the CDR3 is TGTGCCAGCAGTTCACCGGGACAGGGCACAGATACGCAGTATTTT.

The DNA of the CDR3 is TGCGCCAGCAGCTACGCGAGGGACAGCTTCTACGAGCAGTACTTC. This codes for CASSYARDSFYEQYF. This rearrangement joins TRBV5-1 to TRBJ2-7; 7 bases are shared with TRBD1. The CDR3 has 15 residues. The germline gives CDR1 SGHRS, CDR2 YFSETQ. V trimming: 3 bases; J trimming: 3 bases; junction bases outside the gene matches: 9.

This clone was seen more than once but under ten times. The CDR3 loop is CASSVGWGTEAFF. CDR3 nucleotide sequence: TGTGCCAGCAGCGTAGGTTGGGGGACTGAAGCTTTCTTT. This chain links TRBV9 with TRBJ1-1; TRBD1 might be the D (5 bases). The CDR3 spans 13 residues. Trimming left V 0 bases short and J 5 bases short, with 8 bases between. CDR1 and CDR2 from the germline V gene are SGDLS and YYNGEE. Filled out from reference TRBV9 and TRBJ1-1, the complete variable domain reads DSGVTQTPKHLITATGQRVTLRCSPRSGDLSVYWYQQSLDQGLQFLIQYYNGEERAKGNILERFSAQQFPDLHSELNLSSLELGDSALYFCASSVGWGTEAFFGQGTRLTVV.

This clone was found a few times. The V and J genes are TRBV9 and TRBJ1-5; D unresolved. This CDR3 contains 13 residues. Germline V gives CDR1 SGDLS, CDR2 YYNGEE. Deletions cut 3 bases from V and 2 bases from J, with 6 bases between. CDR3 region: CASSAQGNQPQHF. CDR3 coding DNA: TGTGCCAGCAGCGCCCAAGGCAATCAGCCCCAGCATTTT.

The chain recombines TRBV19 with TRBJ2-5; 8 nucleotides agree with TRBD1. Per the germline V gene, CDR1 is LNHDA and CDR2 is SQIVND (reference sequence). V dropped 6 bases and J dropped 5; count of bases not matched to a gene: 11. The CDR3 contains 15 residues. CDR3 coding DNA: TGTGCCAGTAGGATTACAGGGGGTTCTGGGGAGACCCAGTACTTC. Its protein is CASRITGGSGETQYF.

This clone was observed a few times. This chain links TRBV19 with TRBJ1-2, with TRBD1 matching 8 bases. The CDR3 is made up of 16 amino acids. J gave up 2 bases and V 4 bases, and 9 bases lay outside the gene matches. Germline V gene lookup returns CDR1 LNHDA and CDR2 SQIVND (reference sequence). The CDR3 DNA reads TGTGCCAGTAGTAAGAAGGGACAGGAGGGGAACTATGGCTACACCTTC. Amino acids: CASSKKGQEGNYGYTF.

This chain connects TRBV11-2 to TRBJ2-7; TRBD2 matches at 10 bases. The CDR3 runs to 19 residues. Trimming removed 1 base from V and 1 base from J; junction bases left unmatched: 13. From germline, CDR1 is SGHAT and CDR2 FQNNGV. The CDR3 region has the DNA TGTGCCAGCAGCTTAGCATATGGCCTAGCGGGAGTGGGGTCCTACGAGCAGTACTTC. Translated: CASSLAYGLAGVGSYEQYF.

The gene calls are TRBV7-3 and TRBJ2-6; D gene uncertain. Germline loops: CDR1 SGHTA, CDR2 FQGTGA. The CDR3 has 13 residues. Between the trimmed V and J ends, which lost 5 bases and 4 bases, there was a span of 6 bases. The CDR3 sequence is CASSPGGANVLTF. CDR3 nucleotide sequence: TGTGCCAGCAGCCCCGGGGGGGCCAACGTCCTGACTTTC.

The rearrangement uses TRBV6-5 and TRBJ2-1; D unclear. This CDR3 contains 13 residues. The germline V gene encodes CDR1 MNHEY and CDR2 SVGAGI. V was cut by 5 bases and J by 12 bases, with 17 bases left in between. The CDR3 DNA sequence: TGTGCCAGCAGTGCCCGGTTCCCGCCGTGGCAGTTCTTC. Its protein product is CASSARFPPWQFF.

This clone was seen only a few times. V gene TRBV28 combines with J gene TRBJ1-1, with 11 bases identical to TRBD1. Trimming removed 5 bases from V and 6 bases from J; junction bases left unmatched: 5. CDR1 and CDR2 (germline): MDHEN, SYDVKM. CDR3 size: 14 residues. DNA for the CDR3: TGTGCCAGCAGTCGGACAGGGGGCGGCGCTGAAGCTTTCTTT. Protein: CASSRTGGGAEAFF.

This clone was counted between two and nine times. This chain joins TRBV7-2 and TRBJ2-7, with 10 nucleotides matching TRBD2. Germline V gene sequence: CDR1 SGHTA, CDR2 FQGNSA. The junction had 3 bases not matched to a gene; V was cut back by 4 bases and J by 0 bases. CDR3 size: 15 residues. The DNA of the CDR3 is TGTGCCAGCAGCTATTTAGCGGGAGGCTCCTACGAGCAGTACTTC. Protein product: CASSYLAGGSYEQYF. Full variable domain (outside the CDR3, taken from reference TRBV7-2 and TRBJ2-7): GAGVSQSPSNKVTEKGKDVELRCDPISGHTALYWYRQSLGQGLEFLIYFQGNSAPDKSGLPSDRFSAERTGGSVSTLTIQRTQQEDSAVYLCASSYLAGGSYEQYFGPGTRLTVT.

The chain uses TRBV5-6 and TRBJ1-2, with TRBD1 identical over 7 bases. The CDR3 spans 17 residues. The germline V gene has CDR1 SGHDT and CDR2 YYEEEE. V shed 2 bases and J 5 bases; nucleotides not matched to a gene: 15. CDR3 in DNA: TGTGCCAGCAGCTTAGACCCGGACAGGTTATCTGGGTATGGCTACACCTTC. Protein product: CASSLDPDRLSGYGYTF.

The J gene is TRBJ2-1, the V gene TRBV21-1; the DNA was not used to check the table's D call, TRBD1. TRBV21-1 is listed as a pseudogene. The CDR3 loop spans 17 amino acids. The CDR3 DNA reads as TGTGCCAGCAGCAAAGGGTGGAAGGACAGCTCCTACAATGAGCAGTTCTTC. Translated, it gives CASSKGWKDSSYNEQFF.

The chain is built from TRBV14 and TRBJ1-1; D is undetermined. V shed 1 base and J shed 0 bases, with 12 bases lying between them. Germline V gives CDR1 SGHDN, CDR2 FVKESK. The CDR3 length is 16 residues. The chain's CDR3 is CASSQGRGRLNTEAFF. DNA for the CDR3: TGTGCCAGCAGCCAAGGGCGAGGCCGCTTGAACACTGAAGCTTTCTTT. Together with reference TRBV14 and TRBJ1-1, the CDR3 gives the full variable domain: EAGVTQFPSHSVIEKGQTVTLRCDPISGHDNLYWYRRVMGKEIKFLLHFVKESKQDESGMPNNRFLAERTGGTYSTLKVQPAELEDSGVYFCASSQGRGRLNTEAFFGQGTRLTVV.

The J gene is TRBJ2-7, the V gene TRBV19; TRBD2 aligns across 8 bases. The trim removed 4 bases at V and 3 bases at J, leaving 5 bases unmatched. Looked up from germline, CDR1 is LNHDA and CDR2 is SQIVND (reference sequence). The CDR3 totals 14 residues. CDR3 DNA sequence: TGTGCCAGTAGTAGAGGGGGACTAGTCTACGAGCAGTACTTC. Its translation: CASSRGGLVYEQYF. The full variable domain, with the rest looked up from reference TRBV19 and TRBJ2-7, is DGGITQSPKYLFRKEGQNVTLSCEQNLNHDAMYWYRQDPGQGLRLIYYSQIVNDFQKGDIAEGYSVSREKKESFPLTVTSAQKNPTAFYLCASSRGGLVYEQYFGPGTRLTVT.

This chain uses TRBV4-1 with TRBJ2-4; 12 nucleotides align to TRBD1. Per the germline V gene, CDR1 is MGHRA and CDR2 is YSYEKL. The CDR3 length is 20 residues. Trimming at V came to 1 base and at J to 1 base, leaving 11 bases not matched to a gene. The CDR3 DNA follows: TGCGCCAGCAGCCAAGCGGGACAGGGGGCCCCGTCTAGGGCCAAAAACATTCAGTACTTC. It codes for CASSQAGQGAPSRAKNIQYF.

This clone was detected only a few times. This chain joins TRBV7-9 and TRBJ1-2, with D perhaps matching TRBD1 (6 bases). V was trimmed by 5 bases and J by 2 bases, leaving 12 bases between them. The CDR3 extends over 14 amino acids. Germline lookup yields CDR1 SEHNR and CDR2 FQNEAQ (reference sequence). CDR3 DNA sequence: TGTGCCAGCAGCACCCTGGGACAAAACTATGGCTACACCTTC. Protein product: CASSTLGQNYGYTF.

The chain links TRBV30 to TRBJ1-2, with D uncertain. The CDR3 covers 10 residues. In germline, CDR1 is GTSNPN, CDR2 SVGIG (reference sequence). V gave up 7 bases and J gave up 8 bases, with 11 bases separating them. The CDR3 loop reads CAYGRQGYTF. CDR3 nucleotides: TGTGCCTACGGACGGCAGGGCTACACCTTC.

In the case of this clone: At one of its ends the junction is not consistent with the germline gene, which may arise from a read error. Additional DNA sequences in this sample encode the identical CDR3. The chain employs TRBV29-1 and TRBJ2-7; TRBD1 matches 8 bases. Germline V gives CDR1 SQVTM, CDR2 ANQGSEA. This CDR3 has 13 residues. CDR3 nucleotides: TGCAGCGTTTGTCGGGACAGGACTTACGAACAGTACTTC. Translating it yields CSVCRDRTYEQYF.

This clone turned up a few times. The J gene is TRBJ1-2, the V gene TRBV2, with a possible D match to TRBD1 (5 bases). CDR1 SNHLY and CDR2 FYNNEI come from the germline V gene. The length of the CDR3 is 15 residues. The V end was cut by 0 bases, the J end by 2 bases, with 10 bases between. This CDR3 is CASSEARRVNYGYTF. The CDR3 region has the DNA TGTGCCAGCAGTGAAGCCCGCAGGGTCAACTATGGCTACACCTTC.

The CDR3 protein is CASSQTRGRGPTNEKLFF. The DNA of the CDR3 is TGCGCCAGCAGTCAAACCAGGGGGCGAGGTCCAACTAATGAAAAACTGTTTTTT. The rearrangement joins TRBV4-3 to TRBJ1-4; 8 nucleotides match TRBD1. The germline V gene has CDR1 LGHNA and CDR2 YSLEER. J gave up 0 bases and V 6 bases, and 12 bases lay outside the gene matches. The CDR3 has 18 amino acids.

There are many counts of this clone. The rearrangement links TRBV14 to TRBJ1-6, with TRBD1 matching over 7 bases. The germline CDR1 and CDR2 sequences are SGHDN and FVKESK. The CDR3 loop spans 13 amino acids. J gave up 7 bases and V 3 bases, and 0 bases lay outside the gene matches. For the CDR3, the DNA is TGTGCCAGCAGCCAGACAGGGAATTCACCCCTCCACTTT. It codes for CASSQTGNSPLHF.